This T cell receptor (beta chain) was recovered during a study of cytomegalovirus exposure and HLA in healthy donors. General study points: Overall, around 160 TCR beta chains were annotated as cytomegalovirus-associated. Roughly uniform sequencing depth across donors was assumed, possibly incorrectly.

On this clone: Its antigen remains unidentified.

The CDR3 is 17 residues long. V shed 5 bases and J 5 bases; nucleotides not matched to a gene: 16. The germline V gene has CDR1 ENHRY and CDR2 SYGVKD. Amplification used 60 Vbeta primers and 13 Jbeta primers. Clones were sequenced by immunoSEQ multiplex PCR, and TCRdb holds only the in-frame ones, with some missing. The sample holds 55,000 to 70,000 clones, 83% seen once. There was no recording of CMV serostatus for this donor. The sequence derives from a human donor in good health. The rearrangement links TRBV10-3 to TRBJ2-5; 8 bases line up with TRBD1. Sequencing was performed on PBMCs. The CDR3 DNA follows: TGTGCCATCAGTCCTTCCCAAAAGGGCAGGGGGCTGGAGACCCAGTACTTC. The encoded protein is CAISPSQKGRGLETQYF.